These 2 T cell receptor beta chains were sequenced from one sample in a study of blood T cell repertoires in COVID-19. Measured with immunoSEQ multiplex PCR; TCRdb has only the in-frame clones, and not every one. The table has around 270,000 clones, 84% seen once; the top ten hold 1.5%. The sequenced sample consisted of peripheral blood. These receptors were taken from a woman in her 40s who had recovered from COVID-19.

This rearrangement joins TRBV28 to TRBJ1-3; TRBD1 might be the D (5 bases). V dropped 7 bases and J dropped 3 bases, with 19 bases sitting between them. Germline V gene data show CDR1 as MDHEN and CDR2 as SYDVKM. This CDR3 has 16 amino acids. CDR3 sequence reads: CASTLGGAVFGNTIYF. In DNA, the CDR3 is TGTGCCAGCACCCTGGGAGGGGCAGTGTTTGGAAACACCATATATTTT.

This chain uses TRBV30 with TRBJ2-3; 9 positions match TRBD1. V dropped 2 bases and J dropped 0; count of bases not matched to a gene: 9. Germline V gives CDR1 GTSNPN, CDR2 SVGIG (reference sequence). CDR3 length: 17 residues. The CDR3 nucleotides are TGTGCCTGGAGTTCTCTGGACAGGGGAAAAAGCACAGATACGCAGTATTTT. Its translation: CAWSSLDRGKSTDTQYF.